This TCR beta chain was identified in a study of neurological immune-mediated disorders. Study-level points and caveats: HTLV-1-associated myelopathy ranked highest for TCR clonal expansion and multiple sclerosis lowest, beneath healthy controls. Phylogenetic grouping placed 18 of 34 multiple sclerosis patients' repertoires in one related-CDR3 cluster, a possible signature.

5'RACE with 10-nucleotide random UMIs generated the cDNA. MiXCR, run by TCRdb on the 5' RACE reads, gives a single entry per CDR3 protein. The sample has 70,000 or so distinct CDR3 sequences; 2.5% to 4% are singletons. The unsorted libraries originated from 2 million PBMCs that had been stored at -80 C. Notes on this clonotype: Its matching antigen is unknown.

Germline values: CDR1 SQVTM, CDR2 ANQGSEA. The CDR3 is 12 amino acids. V lost 7 bases and J 6 bases, leaving 15 bases between the germline ends. The sequencing input was PBMCs. V gene TRBV29-1 combines with J gene TRBJ1-2; the D gene is possibly TRBD1 (6 bases). This clonotype was obtained from a woman aged 45-65 years with multiple sclerosis. CDR3: CSDGGRRHGYTF. The CDR3 DNA sequence: TGCAGCGACGGGGGGCGCCGGCATGGCTACACCTTC.